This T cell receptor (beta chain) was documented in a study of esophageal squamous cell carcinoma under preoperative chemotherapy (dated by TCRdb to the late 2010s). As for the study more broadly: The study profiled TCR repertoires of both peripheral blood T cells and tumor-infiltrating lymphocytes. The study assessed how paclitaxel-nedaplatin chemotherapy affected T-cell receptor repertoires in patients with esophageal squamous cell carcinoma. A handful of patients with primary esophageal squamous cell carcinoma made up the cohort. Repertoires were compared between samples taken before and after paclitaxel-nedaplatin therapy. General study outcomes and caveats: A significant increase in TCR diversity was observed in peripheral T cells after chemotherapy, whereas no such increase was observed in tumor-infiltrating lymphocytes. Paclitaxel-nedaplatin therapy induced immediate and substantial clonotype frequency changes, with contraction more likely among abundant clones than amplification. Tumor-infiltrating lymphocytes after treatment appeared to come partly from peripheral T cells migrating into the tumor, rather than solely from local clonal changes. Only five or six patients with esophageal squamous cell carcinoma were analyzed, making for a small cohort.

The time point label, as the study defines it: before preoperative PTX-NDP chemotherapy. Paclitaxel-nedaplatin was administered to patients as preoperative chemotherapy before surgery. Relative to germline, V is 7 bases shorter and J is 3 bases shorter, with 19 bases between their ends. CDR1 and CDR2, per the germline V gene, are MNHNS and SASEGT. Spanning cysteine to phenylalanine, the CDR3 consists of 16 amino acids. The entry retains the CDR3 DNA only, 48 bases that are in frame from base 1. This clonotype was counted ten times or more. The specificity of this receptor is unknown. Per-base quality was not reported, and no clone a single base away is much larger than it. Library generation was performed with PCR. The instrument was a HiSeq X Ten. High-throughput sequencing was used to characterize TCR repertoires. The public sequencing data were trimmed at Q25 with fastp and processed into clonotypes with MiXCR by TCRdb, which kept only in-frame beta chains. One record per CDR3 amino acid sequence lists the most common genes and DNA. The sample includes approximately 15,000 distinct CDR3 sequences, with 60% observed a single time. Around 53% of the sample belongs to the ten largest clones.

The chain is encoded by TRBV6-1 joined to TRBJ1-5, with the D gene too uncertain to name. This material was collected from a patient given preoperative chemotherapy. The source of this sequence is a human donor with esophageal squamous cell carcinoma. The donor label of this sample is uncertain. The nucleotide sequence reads TGTGCCAGCACCCTAAGGGCTCAGGCGGTCAATCAGCCCCAGCATTTT. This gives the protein CASTLRAQAVNQPQHF.